This T cell receptor (beta chain) was captured by sequencing in a study of shared clonotypes between healthy human individuals. Original data processing: ImmunoSEQ output held junction-only sequences without quality scores, so filtering differed. TCRdb's copy holds only in-frame clones and misses some; the assay was immunoSEQ multiplex PCR. That table is the source of V, J and clone size, and D and trimming were worked out from the DNA. The sample records roughly 2.5 million clones, just over 90% being singletons. The length of the CDR3 is 13 residues. The ends were cut back, 4 bases at V and 1 base at J, with 7 bases in the middle. Germline V gene data show CDR1 as SNHLY and CDR2 as FYNNEI.

The chain carries TRBV2 and TRBJ1-1; D uncertain. The sequenced sample was naive CD4+ T cells sorted from blood. Subset here: CD45RA+ positively selected. This receptor was identified in a man younger than 35 in good health. CDR3 protein: CASSADENTEAFF. CDR3 DNA: TGTGCCAGCAGTGCCGATGAGAACACTGAAGCTTTCTTT.